Below are 12 T cell receptor beta chains sequenced from a single sample in a study of siplizumab effects on memory and regulatory T cells. Using immunoSEQ multiplex PCR, the repertoire was profiled, and TCRdb retains in-frame clones only, with some absent. Counted here are 55,000 to 70,000 clones, more than 80% occurring once; the ten biggest clones make up about two fifths. The source material was CD8+ T cells sorted from blood. These TCRs come from a human donor in good health.

The CDR3 spells CASSERGASNQPQHF. The CDR3 bases are TGCGCCAGCAGTGAAAGGGGTGCGAGCAATCAGCCCCAGCATTTT. The chain combines TRBV10-2 with TRBJ1-5, with a tentative D call TRBD1 (5 bases). The CDR3 loop spans 15 amino acids. Germline V gives CDR1 WSHSY, CDR2 SAAADI. The V end was cut by 3 bases, the J end by 1 base, with 10 bases between.

The rearrangement uses TRBV5-4 and TRBJ2-4; TRBD2 matches at 13 bases. CDR1 is SGHNT, CDR2 YYREEE, per germline (reference sequence). After removal of 2 bases from V and 0 bases from J, the junction contained 5 bases not matched to a gene. The CDR3 runs to 18 residues. CDR3 nucleotides: TGTGCCAGCAGCTTTGGGACTAGCGGGATTCTAGCCAAAAACATTCAGTACTTC. Protein: CASSFGTSGILAKNIQYF. The whole variable domain, remainder taken from reference TRBV5-4 and TRBJ2-4, is ETGVTQSPTHLIKTRGQQVTLRCSSQSGHNTVSWYQQALGQGPQFIFQYYREEENGRGNFPPRFSGLQFPNYSSELNVNALELDDSALYLCASSFGTSGILAKNIQYFGAGTRLSVL.

This clone was found once. The chain has TRBV4-3 and TRBJ2-1; no definite D call. Germline V CDR1 and CDR2: LGHNA, YSLEER. This CDR3 is built from 16 residues. V was clipped by 0 bases and J by 2 bases, with 11 bases between them. The CDR3 bases are TGCGCCAGCAGCCAAGATATTAGACCACCCTACAATGAGCAGTTCTTC. Its translation is CASSQDIRPPYNEQFF.

This chain uses TRBV30 with TRBJ2-5; D may be TRBD1 or TRBD2 (5 bases each). V was clipped by 4 bases and J by 3 bases, with 18 bases between them. The CDR3 runs 15 residues. Germline-derived CDR1 and CDR2 are GTSNPN and SVGIG (reference sequence). CDR3 sequence: CAWNVGADGEETQYF. CDR3 bases: TGTGCCTGGAACGTCGGGGCGGACGGAGAAGAGACCCAGTACTTC.

Only one count was recorded for this clone. This chain joins TRBV19 and TRBJ2-3; D remains unclear. Germline CDR1 and CDR2: LNHDA and SQIVND (reference sequence). CDR3 length: 13 amino acids. V was trimmed by 5 bases and J by 6 bases, leaving 12 bases between them. DNA of the CDR3: TGTGCCAGTAGTGACTGGATGGGGGATACGCAGTATTTT. It translates to CASSDWMGDTQYF. The full variable domain, rest sourced from reference TRBV19 and TRBJ2-3, is DGGITQSPKYLFRKEGQNVTLSCEQNLNHDAMYWYRQDPGQGLRLIYYSQIVNDFQKGDIAEGYSVSREKKESFPLTVTSAQKNPTAFYLCASSDWMGDTQYFGPGTRLTVL.

J is TRBJ1-1 and V is TRBV7-6; no clear D. V lost 5 bases, J lost 11 bases, and 21 bases lay in between. Germline loops: CDR1 SGHVS, CDR2 FNYEAQ. This CDR3 has 14 residues. CDR3 protein: CASSPASPGTPAFF. CDR3 sequence (DNA): TGTGCCAGCAGCCCCGCATCACCGGGCACCCCGGCTTTCTTT.

This clone was counted a few times. V gene TRBV6-6 combines with J gene TRBJ2-1; D perhaps matches TRBD2 (7 bases). CDR1 is MNHNY and CDR2 is SVGAGI in the germline V gene (reference sequence). The length of the CDR3 is 15 residues. V dropped 5 bases and J dropped 7 bases, with 18 bases sitting between them. CDR3 residues: CASSRSGGGVNEQFF. CDR3 DNA sequence: TGTGCCAGCAGTCGGAGTGGGGGGGGCGTGAATGAGCAGTTCTTC.

The rearrangement uses TRBV28 and TRBJ2-5; the D call may be TRBD1 or TRBD2 (5 bases each). Germline V gene data show CDR1 as MDHEN and CDR2 as SYDVKM. V was trimmed by 4 bases and J by 3 bases, leaving 9 bases between them. The CDR3 loop spans 13 amino acids. CDR3 region: CASSSRDEETQYF. The CDR3, as DNA: TGTGCCAGCAGTTCTCGGGACGAAGAGACCCAGTACTTC.

The chain uses TRBV6-5 and TRBJ2-7, with 7 bases lining up with TRBD1. J was trimmed by 7 bases and V by 6 bases; bases with no gene match: 15. Germline CDR1 MNHEY, CDR2 SVGAGI. CDR3 length: 15 residues. The CDR3 spells CASSPRPTGPIEQYF. DNA of the CDR3: TGTGCCAGCAGCCCGAGGCCGACAGGGCCAATTGAGCAGTACTTC.

This clone has a single count. V gene TRBV5-5 combines with J gene TRBJ2-3, with D unresolved. V was trimmed by 0 bases and J by 3 bases, leaving 11 bases between them. CDR1 is SGHKS and CDR2 is YYEKEE in the germline V gene (reference sequence). The CDR3 runs 15 residues. The CDR3 spells CASSLVSVGTDTQYF. In DNA form, the CDR3 reads TGTGCCAGCAGCTTGGTATCTGTTGGGACAGATACGCAGTATTTT.

The CDR3 spells CASSQGRERIYEQYF. The CDR3 DNA is TGCGCCAGCAGCCAAGGTAGGGAAAGGATCTACGAGCAGTACTTC. This chain uses TRBV4-1 with TRBJ2-7, with D unresolved. The V end was cut by 1 base, the J end by 3 bases, with 13 bases between. In germline, CDR1 is MGHRA, CDR2 YSYEKL. The CDR3 is made up of 15 amino acids.

The chain recombines TRBV5-1 with TRBJ1-1, with 8 bases identical to TRBD1. Germline CDR1 reads SGHRS; CDR2 reads YFSETQ. The CDR3 covers 17 residues. With V trimmed by 2 bases and J by 0 bases, 9 bases remained unmatched. DNA of the CDR3: TGCGCCAGCAGCTTAGGAGACAGGGGCTTCTTGAACACTGAAGCTTTCTTT. It translates to CASSLGDRGFLNTEAFF. The entire variable domain, with the rest obtained from reference TRBV5-1 and TRBJ1-1, is as follows: KAGVTQTPRYLIKTRGQQVTLSCSPISGHRSVSWYQQTPGQGLQFLFEYFSETQRNKGNFPGRFSGRQFSNSRSEMNVSTLELGDSALYLCASSLGDRGFLNTEAFFGQGTRLTVV.